This entry describes one T cell receptor (beta chain). What it binds is unknown. The junction had 8 bases not matched to a gene; V was cut back by 5 bases and J by 6 bases. Germline V gene data show CDR1 as LNHDA and CDR2 as SQIVND (reference sequence). The CDR3 totals 16 residues. The sample originates from a study of OX40 agonist ivuxolimab in advanced cancers. Across the study: Dose-escalation patients suffered from hepatocellular carcinoma, melanoma, renal cell or head and neck cancer.

Repertoires were generated with immunoSEQ multiplex PCR, while TCRdb's copy carries only in-frame clones and drops some. The sample carries 65,000 to 95,000 clones, around 90% recorded once. Study findings and constraints: Some nonresponders additionally presented with little normalized T-cell clonal expansion. More expanded clones were seen, on average, in CD8+ T cells than in CD4+.

The chain is built from TRBV19 and TRBJ2-2, with 11 bases that match TRBD2. The clonotype comes from an adult with an advanced solid tumor such as melanoma, head and neck, liver or kidney cancer. The material was CD4+ or CD8+ T cells sorted from blood, obtained in a trial of the OX40 agonist ivuxolimab. As DNA, the CDR3 is TGTGCCAGTAGTGTTACTAGCGGGAGTATGGCCGGGGAGCTGTTTTTT. This translates into CASSVTSGSMAGELFF.